This T cell receptor (beta chain) was obtained from a study of shared clonotypes between healthy human individuals. CDR1 is SEHNR and CDR2 is FQNEAQ in the germline V gene (reference sequence). The CDR3 spans 14 residues. V was pared by 5 bases and J by 4 bases, with 13 bases between. Clones were read by immunoSEQ multiplex PCR, and TCRdb kept only the in-frame ones, dropping some. The sample carries around 700,000 clones, around 72% recorded once. All the donors were Caucasian adults who lived in Nashville, Tennessee. With respect to this clone: The antigen remains undetermined.

Study-wide results and caveats: The donor pool, a small one, limited the genetic and exposure-history diversity represented.

The origin of this receptor is a young woman in good health. The chain couples TRBV7-9 to TRBJ2-3, with a weak D call TRBD2 (5 bases). Sequences were obtained from memory CD4+ T cells sorted from blood. Subset described: CD45RA-negative fraction. Written as DNA, the CDR3 is TGTGCCAGCAGCCAGACCGGGAAATCAGATACGCAGTATTTT. Residues: CASSQTGKSDTQYF.